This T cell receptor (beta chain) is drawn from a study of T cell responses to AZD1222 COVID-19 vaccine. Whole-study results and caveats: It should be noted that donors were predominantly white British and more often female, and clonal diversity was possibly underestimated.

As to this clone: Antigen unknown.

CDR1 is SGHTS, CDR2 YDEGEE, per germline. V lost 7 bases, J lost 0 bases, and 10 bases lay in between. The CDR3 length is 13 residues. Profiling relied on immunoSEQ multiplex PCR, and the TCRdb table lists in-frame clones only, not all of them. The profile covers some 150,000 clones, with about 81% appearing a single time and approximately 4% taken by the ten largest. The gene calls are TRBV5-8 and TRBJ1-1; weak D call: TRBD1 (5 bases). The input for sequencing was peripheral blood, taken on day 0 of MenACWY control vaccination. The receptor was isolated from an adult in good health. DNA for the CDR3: TGTGCCAGCGACCGGGACTTGAACACTGAAGCTTTCTTT. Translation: CASDRDLNTEAFF.